The sequence of this T cell receptor (beta chain) was determined in a study of blood T cell repertoires in COVID-19. Study overall: Samples taken during acute and convalescent COVID-19 were collected in the United States, Italy and Spain. The cDNA or gDNA used as material had been derived from T cells, B-cell-depleted T cells, or PBMCs.

Per the original data handling: Researchers report that nucleated cell counts were estimated from reference gene primer amplification. Profiling relied on immunoSEQ multiplex PCR, and the TCRdb table lists in-frame clones only, not all of them. That table furnishes V, J and clone size, whereas the DNA furnished D and trimming. In the table there are some 250,000 clones, roughly nine tenths of which are singletons. Per the germline V gene, CDR1 is LGHNT and CDR2 is FRNRAP. CDR3 length: 13 residues. Trimming stripped 5 bases from V and 4 bases from J, with 9 bases between. Sequenced: peripheral blood. This receptor was taken from a man between 60 and 75 years old with acute or convalescent COVID-19. The genes are TRBV12-5 and TRBJ1-5; a weak D match, TRBD1 (5 bases). The CDR3: CASGPGPNQPQHF. CDR3 bases: TGTGCTAGTGGTCCAGGGCCAAATCAGCCCCAGCATTTT.